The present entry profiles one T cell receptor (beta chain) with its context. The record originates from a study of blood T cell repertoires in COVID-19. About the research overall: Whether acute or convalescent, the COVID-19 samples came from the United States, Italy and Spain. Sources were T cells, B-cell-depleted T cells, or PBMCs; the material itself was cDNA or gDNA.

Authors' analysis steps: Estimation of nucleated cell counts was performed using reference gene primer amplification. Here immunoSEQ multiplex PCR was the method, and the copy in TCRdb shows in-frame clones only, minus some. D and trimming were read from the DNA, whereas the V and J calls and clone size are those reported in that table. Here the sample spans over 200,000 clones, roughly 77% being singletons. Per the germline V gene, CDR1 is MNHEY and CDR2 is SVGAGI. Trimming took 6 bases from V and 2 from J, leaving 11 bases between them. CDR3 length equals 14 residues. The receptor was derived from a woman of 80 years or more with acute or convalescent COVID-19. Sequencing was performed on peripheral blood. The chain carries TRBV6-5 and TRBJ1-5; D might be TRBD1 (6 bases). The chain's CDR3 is CASSPTGGNQPQHF. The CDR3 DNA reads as TGTGCCAGCAGCCCGACAGGAGGCAATCAGCCCCAGCATTTT.